The 20 T cell receptor beta chains listed next were all sequenced from one sample in a study of shared T cell receptors in the human thymus. The method was immunoSEQ multiplex PCR; TCRdb's version includes in-frame clones alone and lacks a portion of them. The sample lists hundreds of thousands of clones; approximately 83% were seen once. These data were likewise used in another study, on human thymus T cells.

The source material was thymocytes. The receptor set was obtained from a girl under three years old with a congenital heart defect.

This chain uses TRBV14 with TRBJ1-6; TRBD1 might be the D (6 bases). V shed 5 bases and J shed 6 bases, with 23 bases lying between them. This CDR3 has 18 residues. Germline CDR1 SGHDN, CDR2 FVKESK. DNA for the CDR3: TGTGCCAGCAGCATCCGGAAACAGGGTACCATTCTTAATTCACCCCTCCACTTT. Amino acid sequence: CASSIRKQGTILNSPLHF.

V is TRBV5-4 and J is TRBJ2-2; TRBD2 matches at 8 bases. CDR3 size: 16 residues. After removal of 4 bases from V and 5 bases from J, the junction contained 10 bases not matched to a gene. CDR1 is SGHNT, CDR2 YYREEE, per germline (reference sequence). CDR3 bases: TGTGCCAGCAGCCGGGAGCGGGGGTCCTTAACCGGGGAGCTGTTTTTT. Translation: CASSRERGSLTGELFF.

CDR3 sequence reads: CASSVAWRDHNEQFF. CDR3 in DNA: TGTGCCAGCAGCGTAGCATGGAGGGACCACAATGAGCAGTTCTTC. The chain joins TRBV9 to TRBJ2-1; perhaps TRBD2 as D (6 bases). Germline values: CDR1 SGDLS, CDR2 YYNGEE. The V and J ends lost 0 bases and 5 bases respectively, with 12 bases between them. The CDR3 has 15 amino acids.

The chain combines TRBV5-6 with TRBJ2-7; 8 nucleotides align to TRBD1. Germline V gene lookup returns CDR1 SGHDT and CDR2 YYEEEE. This CDR3 comprises 16 residues. The V gene end was trimmed by 4 bases and the J gene end by 2 bases; junction bases not matched to a gene: 11. The CDR3 spells CASSPRNRGEPYEQYF. The CDR3 nucleotides read TGTGCCAGCAGCCCGAGAAACAGGGGGGAACCCTACGAGCAGTACTTC.

This chain joins TRBV14 and TRBJ2-5; weak D call: TRBD2 (7 bases). V lost 3 bases and J lost 5, with 10 bases in between. The CDR3 contains 13 residues. The germline V gene has CDR1 SGHDN and CDR2 FVKESK. CDR3 sequence (DNA): TGTGCCAGCAGCCAGAGGGGGGGGGAGACCCAGTACTTC. This translates into CASSQRGGETQYF.

This clone was observed once. The rearrangement uses TRBV7-2 and TRBJ2-5; D is uncertain. V dropped 5 bases and J dropped 5 bases, with 15 bases sitting between them. This CDR3 is built from 14 residues. Germline CDR1 and CDR2: SGHTA and FQGNSA. The chain's CDR3 is CASSGSGVGETQYF. The CDR3 bases are TGTGCCAGCAGCGGATCCGGAGTTGGCGAGACCCAGTACTTC.

This clone appeared once. This chain uses TRBV9 with TRBJ2-1, with 10 bases fitting TRBD2. Germline lookup yields CDR1 SGDLS and CDR2 YYNGEE. J lost 3 bases, V lost 2 bases, and 8 bases had no gene match. The CDR3 totals 17 residues. The CDR3 DNA is TGTGCCAGCAGCGTTTCCCTAGCGGGGGCCCTCTACAATGAGCAGTTCTTC. It codes for CASSVSLAGALYNEQFF.

In its sample, this clone was seen once. The chain uses TRBV6-1 and TRBJ1-6, with TRBD1 as a possible D gene (6 bases). The CDR3 is 15 residues long. Per germline, CDR1 MNHNS and CDR2 SASEGT. The ends were cut back, 0 bases at V and 10 bases at J, with 13 bases in the middle. The DNA for the CDR3 is TGTGCCAGCAGTGAAGCGACAGGAAAAGGCTCACCCCTCCACTTT. It specifies CASSEATGKGSPLHF.

The V call is TRBV5-6, the J call TRBJ1-2; tentatively, D is TRBD1 (6 bases). V lost 3 bases, J lost 2 bases, and 23 bases lay in between. Germline CDR1 is SGHDT and CDR2 is YYEEEE. The CDR3 covers 18 residues. For the CDR3, the DNA is TGTGCCAGCAGCTACCCGACGGGTCCAGGGGAAGGGAACTATGGCTACACCTTC. It encodes CASSYPTGPGEGNYGYTF.

The V call is TRBV5-1, the J call TRBJ2-7; D is unresolved. Trimming took off 3 bases at V and 1 base at J, with 8 bases between the two ends. The germline CDR1 and CDR2 sequences are SGHRS and YFSETQ. The length of the CDR3 is 13 residues. CDR3 bases: TGCGCCAGCAGCTCGCGACTTTCCTACGAGCAGTACTTC. It yields the protein CASSSRLSYEQYF.

The rearrangement links TRBV19 to TRBJ2-1; the D is unclear. Germline V gene lookup returns CDR1 LNHDA and CDR2 SQIVND (reference sequence). V lost 1 base and J lost 6, with 13 bases in between. This CDR3 is built from 15 residues. For the CDR3, the DNA is TGTGCCAGTAGTATAGGCCCGGTGCTACCCAATGAGCAGTTCTTC. Translated: CASSIGPVLPNEQFF.

V gene TRBV5-5 combines with J gene TRBJ1-2, with D possibly matching TRBD1 (5 bases). CDR3 length: 13 amino acids. Per the germline V gene, CDR1 is SGHKS and CDR2 is YYEKEE (reference sequence). Trimming left V 5 bases short and J 4 bases short, with 12 bases between. The CDR3 DNA sequence: TGTGCCAGCAGGGAGGGGCAGGGCTATGGCTACACCTTC. Translation gives CASREGQGYGYTF.

The sample holds a few counts of this clone. This chain uses TRBV9 with TRBJ1-1, with 8 positions matching TRBD1. Trimming took 2 bases from V and 5 from J; bases not matched to a gene: 23. The CDR3 has 20 residues. Germline CDR1 and CDR2: SGDLS and YYNGEE. In DNA form, the CDR3 reads TGTGCCAGCAGCGTGAGCTCTCGGGATACGACAGGGGTTTTATCGACTGAAGCTTTCTTT. Translating it yields CASSVSSRDTTGVLSTEAFF.

J is TRBJ1-5 and V is TRBV19; D uncertain. Germline CDR1 and CDR2: LNHDA and SQIVND (reference sequence). This CDR3 region has 16 residues. The ends were cut back, 3 bases at V and 4 bases at J, with 16 bases in the middle. The CDR3 protein is CASSIPGFPSNQPQHF. CDR3 bases: TGTGCCAGTAGTATTCCGGGATTCCCTAGTAATCAGCCCCAGCATTTT.

This chain connects TRBV7-9 to TRBJ2-2; D is uncertain. The CDR3 covers 15 residues. Germline V gene lookup returns CDR1 SEHNR and CDR2 FQNEAQ (reference sequence). Trimming took off 6 bases at V and 1 base at J, with 12 bases between the two ends. The CDR3 here is CASRLGVLNTGELFF. CDR3 nucleotide sequence: TGTGCCAGCAGGCTAGGAGTGTTGAACACCGGGGAGCTGTTTTTT.

The chain recombines TRBV5-6 with TRBJ2-3, with D hard to call. Germline CDR1 reads SGHDT; CDR2 reads YYEEEE. Trimming cost V 1 base and J 5 bases, with 2 bases left between them. The CDR3 runs 11 residues. The CDR3 loop reads CASSLRDTQYF. In DNA form, the CDR3 reads TGTGCCAGCAGCTTGCGAGATACGCAGTATTTT.

This clone was observed a single time. The chain has TRBV27 and TRBJ1-6, with D hard to call. V lost 6 bases, J lost 5 bases, and 17 bases lay in between. Germline-derived CDR1 and CDR2 are MNHEY and SMNVEV (reference sequence). There are 16 residues in the CDR3. The CDR3 reads CASRTTQTEDNSPLHF. CDR3 DNA: TGTGCCAGCAGGACGACCCAAACAGAAGATAATTCACCCCTCCACTTT.

The chain is built from TRBV29-1 and TRBJ2-5, with 7 positions matching TRBD2. V gave up 3 bases and J gave up 5 bases; unmatched junction bases: 9. The CDR3 loop spans 14 amino acids. CDR1 SQVTM and CDR2 ANQGSEA come from the germline V gene. The CDR3 region is CSVDRTSARETQYF. CDR3 bases: TGCAGCGTTGACCGAACTAGCGCGAGGGAGACCCAGTACTTC.

As DNA, the CDR3 is TGTGCCAGCAGGGAGTTGGTTGACAGGGTAGGGGGATCGTGGACTGAAGCTTTCTTT. Amino acids: CASRELVDRVGGSWTEAFF. The chain combines TRBV2 with TRBJ1-1, with TRBD1 identical over 7 bases. The germline CDR1 and CDR2 sequences are SNHLY and FYNNEI. Unmatched junction bases numbered 24, after V lost 6 bases and J lost 5 bases. This CDR3 region has 19 residues.

This clone was counted between two and nine times. CDR3 sequence reads: CASSLTGVGSYNSPLHF. The CDR3 bases are TGCGCCAGCAGCTTGACAGGGGTTGGCTCCTATAATTCACCCCTCCACTTT. This chain uses TRBV4-1 with TRBJ1-6; 8 bases are a match to TRBD1. The CDR3 is made up of 17 amino acids. The germline V gene encodes CDR1 MGHRA and CDR2 YSYEKL. J gave up 0 bases and V 5 bases, and 6 bases lay outside the gene matches.